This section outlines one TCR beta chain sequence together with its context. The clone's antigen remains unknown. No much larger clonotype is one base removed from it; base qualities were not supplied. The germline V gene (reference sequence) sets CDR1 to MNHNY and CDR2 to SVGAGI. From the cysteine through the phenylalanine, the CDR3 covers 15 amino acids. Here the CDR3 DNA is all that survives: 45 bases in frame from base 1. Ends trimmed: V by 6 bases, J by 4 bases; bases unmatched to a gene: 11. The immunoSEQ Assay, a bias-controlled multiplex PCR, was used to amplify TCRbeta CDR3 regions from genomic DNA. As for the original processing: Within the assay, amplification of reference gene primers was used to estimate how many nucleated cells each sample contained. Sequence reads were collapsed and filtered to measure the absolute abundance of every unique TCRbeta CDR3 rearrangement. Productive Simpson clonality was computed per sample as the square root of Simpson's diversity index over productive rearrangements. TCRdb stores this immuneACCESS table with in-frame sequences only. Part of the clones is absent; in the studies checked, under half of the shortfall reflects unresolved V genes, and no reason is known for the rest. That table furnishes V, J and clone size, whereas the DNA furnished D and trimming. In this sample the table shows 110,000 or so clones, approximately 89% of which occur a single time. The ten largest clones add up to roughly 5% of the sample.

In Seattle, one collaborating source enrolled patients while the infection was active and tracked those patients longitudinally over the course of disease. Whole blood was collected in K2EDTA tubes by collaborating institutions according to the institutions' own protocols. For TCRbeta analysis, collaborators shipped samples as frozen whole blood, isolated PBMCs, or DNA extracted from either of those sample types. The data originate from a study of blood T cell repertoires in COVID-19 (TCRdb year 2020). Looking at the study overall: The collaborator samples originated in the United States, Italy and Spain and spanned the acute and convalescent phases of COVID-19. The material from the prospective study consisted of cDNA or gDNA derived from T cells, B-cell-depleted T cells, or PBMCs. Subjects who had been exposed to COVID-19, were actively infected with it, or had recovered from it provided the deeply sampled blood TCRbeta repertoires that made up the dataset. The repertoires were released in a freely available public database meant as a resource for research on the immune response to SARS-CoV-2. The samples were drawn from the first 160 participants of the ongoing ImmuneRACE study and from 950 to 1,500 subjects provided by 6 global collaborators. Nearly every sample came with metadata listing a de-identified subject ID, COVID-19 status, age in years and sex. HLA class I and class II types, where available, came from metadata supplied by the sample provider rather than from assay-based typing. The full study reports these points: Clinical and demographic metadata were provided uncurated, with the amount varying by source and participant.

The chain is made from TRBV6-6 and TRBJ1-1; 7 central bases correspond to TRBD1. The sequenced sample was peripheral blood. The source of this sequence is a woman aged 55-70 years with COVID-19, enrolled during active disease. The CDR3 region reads CASRLKQGSGTEAFF. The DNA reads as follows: TGTGCCAGCAGATTAAAACAGGGGTCGGGCACTGAAGCTTTCTTT.